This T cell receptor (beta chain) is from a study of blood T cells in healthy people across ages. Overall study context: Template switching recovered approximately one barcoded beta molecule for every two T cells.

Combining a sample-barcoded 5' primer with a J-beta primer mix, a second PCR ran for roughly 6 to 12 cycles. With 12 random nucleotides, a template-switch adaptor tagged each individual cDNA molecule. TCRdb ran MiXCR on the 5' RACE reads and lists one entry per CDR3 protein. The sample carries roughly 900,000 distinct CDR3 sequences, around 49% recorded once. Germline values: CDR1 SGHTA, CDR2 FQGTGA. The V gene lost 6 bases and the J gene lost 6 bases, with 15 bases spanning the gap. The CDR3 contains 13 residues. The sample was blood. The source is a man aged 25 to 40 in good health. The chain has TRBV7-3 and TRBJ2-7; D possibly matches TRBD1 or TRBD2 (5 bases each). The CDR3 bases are TGTGCCAGCAGTCTTGGGACCTCCGGCGAGCAGTACTTC. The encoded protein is CASSLGTSGEQYF.